This T cell receptor (beta chain) was profiled in a study of shared clonotypes between healthy human individuals. In the study overall: The donor pool was made up of two women and a few men aged 18 to 49. Each donor contributed plates that comprised three CD4 naive, three CD4 memory, two CD8 naive and one CD8 memory.

Germline V lookup: CDR1 SGDLS, CDR2 YYNGEE. This CDR3 region has 13 residues. V lost 6 bases and J 2 bases, leaving 11 bases between the germline ends. Assay: immunoSEQ multiplex PCR; the TCRdb copy retains only in-frame clones and omits some. The data contain roughly 2.5 million clones, around nine tenths of them singletons. This chain joins TRBV9 and TRBJ1-1; unclear D gene. The origin of this receptor is a man younger than 30 in good health. The sequenced sample was naive CD4+ T cells sorted from blood. Subset specified: CD45RA+ positively selected. This chain's CDR3 is CASTGKGNTEAFF. The DNA for the CDR3 is TGTGCCAGCACCGGTAAGGGTAACACTGAAGCTTTCTTT.